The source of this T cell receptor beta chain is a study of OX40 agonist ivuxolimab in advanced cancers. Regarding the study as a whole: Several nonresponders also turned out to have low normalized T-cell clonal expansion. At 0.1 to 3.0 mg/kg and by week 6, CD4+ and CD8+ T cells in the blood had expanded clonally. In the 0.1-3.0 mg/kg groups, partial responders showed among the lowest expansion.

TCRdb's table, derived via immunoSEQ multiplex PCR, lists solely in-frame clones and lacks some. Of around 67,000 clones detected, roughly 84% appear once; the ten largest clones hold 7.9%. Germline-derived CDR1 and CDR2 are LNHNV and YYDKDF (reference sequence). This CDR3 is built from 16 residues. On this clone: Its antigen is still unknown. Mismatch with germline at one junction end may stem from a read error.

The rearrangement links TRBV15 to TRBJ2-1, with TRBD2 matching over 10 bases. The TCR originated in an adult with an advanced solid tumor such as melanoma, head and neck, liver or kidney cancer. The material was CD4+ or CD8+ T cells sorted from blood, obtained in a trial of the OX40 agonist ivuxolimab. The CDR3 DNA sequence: TGTGCCACCAGCAGAACTCTAGCGGGAGCAGGGAATGGGCAGTTCTTC. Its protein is CATSRTLAGAGNGQFF.